The rows below give T cell receptor beta chains drawn from one sample of a study of neurological immune-mediated disorders. A single record per CDR3 protein comes from TCRdb applying MiXCR to the 5' RACE reads. The sample has 65,000 to 90,000 distinct CDR3 sequences; roughly 3% are singletons. Sample: PBMCs. The receptors stem from a woman aged 45-60 years with multiple sclerosis. Each CDR3 is given without its conserved first and last residue. Not all rows give a size; the values are once, few, many and, for expanded clones, a class.

V gene: TRBV7-2; clone size: .; J gene: TRBJ1-6; CDR3 protein: ASSLISRENSTLN
V gene: TRBV12-3/TRBV12-4; clone size: many; J gene: TRBJ1-1; CDR3 protein: ASSLQGPNTEAF
V gene: TRBV12-3/TRBV12-4; clone size: many; J gene: TRBJ2-1; CDR3 protein: ASGPGLAGVGEQF
V gene: TRBV6-2/TRBV6-3; clone size: many; J gene: TRBJ2-5; CDR3 protein: ASSYTASGDQETQY
V gene: TRBV5-1; clone size: many; J gene: TRBJ1-6; CDR3 protein: ASSEDGLYNSPLH
V gene: TRBV7-9; clone size: .; J gene: TRBJ2-7; CDR3 protein: ASSPSGLSYEQY
V gene: TRBV11-2; clone size: many; J gene: TRBJ2-1; CDR3 protein: ASSLEGILYNEQF
V gene: TRBV5-1; clone size: many; J gene: TRBJ2-3; CDR3 protein: ASSGPGTDTQY
V gene: TRBV4-1; clone size: many; J gene: TRBJ2-3; CDR3 protein: ASSQMDRATDTQY
V gene: TRBV4-1; clone size: many; J gene: TRBJ2-1; CDR3 protein: ASSQLAGGFHEQF
V gene: TRBV12-3/TRBV12-4; clone size: many; J gene: TRBJ2-1; CDR3 protein: ASSTSGRFEQF
V gene: TRBV7-2; clone size: many; J gene: TRBJ1-3; CDR3 protein: ASSLMPLLSSGNTIY
V gene: TRBV29-1; clone size: many; J gene: TRBJ1-5; CDR3 protein: SVEEGGNQPQH
V gene: TRBV5-1; clone size: many; J gene: TRBJ2-3; CDR3 protein: ASSLAPVRTDTQY
V gene: TRBV5-1; clone size: many; J gene: TRBJ1-1; CDR3 protein: ASSPGQGNTEAF
V gene: TRBV7-2; clone size: many; J gene: TRBJ2-2; CDR3 protein: ASSPGGGQIRGGELF
V gene: TRBV6-5; clone size: many; J gene: TRBJ2-3; CDR3 protein: ASSRTGGETDTQY
V gene: TRBV2; clone size: many; J gene: TRBJ1-4; CDR3 protein: ASSDVGTTNEKLF
V gene: TRBV7-3; clone size: few; J gene: TRBJ2-3; CDR3 protein: ASGTNTDTQY
V gene: TRBV4-1; clone size: many; J gene: TRBJ2-7; CDR3 protein: ASSQDWTRNEQY
V gene: TRBV6-1; clone size: many; J gene: TRBJ2-2; CDR3 protein: ASSETTGETGELF
V gene: TRBV12-3/TRBV12-4; clone size: many; J gene: TRBJ1-1; CDR3 protein: ASSLSRQGNTEAF
V gene: TRBV18; clone size: many; J gene: TRBJ1-6; CDR3 protein: ASSDRRTSPLH
V gene: TRBV21-1; clone size: many; J gene: TRBJ2-4; CDR3 protein: ASIPGPAKNIQY
V gene: TRBV29-1; clone size: many; J gene: TRBJ2-7; CDR3 protein: SVETAYYEQY
V gene: TRBV20-1; clone size: .; J gene: TRBJ1-5; CDR3 protein: SARVHNQPQH
V gene: TRBV6-6; clone size: many; J gene: TRBJ2-1; CDR3 protein: ASSYLLTSGGNNEQF
V gene: TRBV6-1; clone size: many; J gene: TRBJ1-2; CDR3 protein: ASIEGTYGYT
V gene: TRBV27; clone size: many; J gene: TRBJ2-1; CDR3 protein: ASSSAGGVSYNEQF
V gene: TRBV12-3/TRBV12-4; clone size: many; J gene: TRBJ2-5; CDR3 protein: ASSLTVETQY
V gene: TRBV6-2/TRBV6-3; clone size: many; J gene: TRBJ1-5; CDR3 protein: ASRRVNQPQH
V gene: TRBV6-2/TRBV6-3; clone size: many; J gene: TRBJ1-6; CDR3 protein: ASSSPRPMGSPLH
V gene: TRBV7-7; clone size: many; J gene: TRBJ2-5; CDR3 protein: ASSPLGGGETQY
V gene: TRBV6-2/TRBV6-3; clone size: many; J gene: TRBJ1-5; CDR3 protein: ASSYSLGFNQPQH
V gene: TRBV20-1; clone size: many; J gene: TRBJ2-7; CDR3 protein: SARDGHIAYEQY
V gene: TRBV4-3; clone size: many; J gene: TRBJ2-7; CDR3 protein: ASSQDIGKGQY
V gene: TRBV3-1; clone size: many; J gene: TRBJ1-3; CDR3 protein: ASSHTGVGNTIY
V gene: TRBV5-1; clone size: many; J gene: TRBJ2-1; CDR3 protein: ASSLVAGEYNEQF
V gene: TRBV20-1; clone size: many; J gene: TRBJ2-3; CDR3 protein: SPWVAGTDTQY
V gene: TRBV7-9; clone size: many; J gene: TRBJ1-4; CDR3 protein: ASSSAGTSNEKLF
V gene: TRBV9; clone size: many; J gene: TRBJ2-3; CDR3 protein: ASSVGAGLSTDTQY
V gene: TRBV20-1; clone size: many; J gene: TRBJ1-5; CDR3 protein: SANPGQRSNQPQH
V gene: TRBV5-1; clone size: many; J gene: TRBJ2-2; CDR3 protein: ASSLMVRGSTGELF
V gene: TRBV12-3/TRBV12-4; clone size: many; J gene: TRBJ1-4; CDR3 protein: ASSFSGRARDLREKLF
V gene: TRBV6-2/TRBV6-3; clone size: many; J gene: TRBJ2-6; CDR3 protein: ASSRQGYFQRGANVLT
V gene: TRBV5-1; clone size: many; J gene: TRBJ2-3; CDR3 protein: ASSVYDGSDTQY
V gene: TRBV5-1; clone size: many; J gene: TRBJ1-5; CDR3 protein: ASSSVGDQPQH
V gene: TRBV20-1; clone size: .; J gene: TRBJ2-3; CDR3 protein: SARSSGTTDTQY
V gene: TRBV5-6; clone size: many; J gene: TRBJ2-1; CDR3 protein: ASSFLGRASYNEQF
V gene: TRBV27; clone size: many; J gene: TRBJ2-3; CDR3 protein: ASSLGSPADTQY
V gene: TRBV20-1; clone size: many; J gene: TRBJ2-5; CDR3 protein: SARDPGVGQETQY
V gene: TRBV7-9; clone size: many; J gene: TRBJ2-1; CDR3 protein: ASSSTSGGAWSYEQF
V gene: TRBV7-3; clone size: .; J gene: TRBJ2-1; CDR3 protein: ASSAVGENEQF
V gene: TRBV4-3; clone size: few; J gene: TRBJ1-2; CDR3 protein: ASSPLRGRYGYT